Following are 21 T cell receptor beta chains from one sample sequenced in a study of T cells in Graves' hyperthyroidism and ophthalmopathy. TCR beta CDR3 region amplification was performed from RNA transcripts. A first-round RT-PCR of the TCR CDR3 used the HTBI primer set. TCRdb reprocessed the multiplex PCR reads with MiXCR, giving one entry per CDR3 protein. The sample yields some 460,000 distinct CDR3 sequences, more than 15% seen once. Sequenced: blood. These receptors were obtained from a woman under 30 with Graves' hyperthyroidism.

There are many counts of this clonotype. This chain connects TRBV2 to TRBJ2-7; a possible D gene is TRBD1 (6 bases). The CDR3 runs to 14 residues. The germline CDR1 and CDR2 sequences are SNHLY and FYNNEI. V gave up 6 bases and J gave up 4 bases, with 16 bases separating them. CDR3 residues: CASSLQGAGYEQYF. The CDR3 region has the DNA TGTGCCAGCAGCCTACAGGGCGCCGGTTACGAGCAGTACTTC.

For the CDR3, the DNA is TGTGCCAGCAGCATCAGTGCAACTAATGAAAAACTGTTTTTT. The encoded protein is CASSISATNEKLFF. This chain uses TRBV7-9 with TRBJ1-4; D not certain. The CDR3 spans 14 residues. Trimming took off 5 bases at V and 0 bases at J, with 7 bases between the two ends. Germline CDR1 reads SEHNR; CDR2 reads FQNEAQ (reference sequence).

J is TRBJ1-2 and V is TRBV20-1, with TRBD1 matching over 12 bases. V gave up 6 bases and J gave up 5 bases; unmatched junction bases: 10. This CDR3 spans 15 amino acids. Per germline, CDR1 DFQATT and CDR2 SNEGSKA (reference sequence). CDR3 sequence: CSATEGTGGVYGYTF. The CDR3 DNA follows: TGCAGTGCGACGGAAGGGACAGGGGGCGTTTATGGCTACACCTTC.

This clonotype was seen repeatedly, ten times or more. This chain connects TRBV24-1 to TRBJ1-1; D may be TRBD1 (6 bases). Trimming took 6 bases from V and 1 from J, leaving 14 bases between them. This CDR3 has 15 residues. Germline V gives CDR1 KGHDR, CDR2 SFDVKD. CDR3 amino acids: CATSQGPIRNTEAFF. For the CDR3, the DNA is TGTGCCACCAGTCAGGGGCCAATAAGGAACACTGAAGCTTTCTTT.

In this sample, this clonotype turned up many times. The V and J genes are TRBV28 and TRBJ2-6; D possibly corresponds to TRBD1 (5 bases). Trimming pared 7 bases from V and 0 bases from J, leaving 19 bases between. This CDR3 spans 18 amino acids. CDR1 and CDR2 from the germline V gene are MDHEN and SYDVKM. CDR3 sequence (DNA): TGTGCCAGCAACACCTTCGAGACAGCCACCTCTGGGGCCAACGTCCTGACTTTC. Amino acids: CASNTFETATSGANVLTF.

There are a few counts of this clonotype. V gene TRBV7-8 combines with J gene TRBJ2-2, with 7 bases aligning to TRBD1. V was pared by 4 bases and J by 4 bases, with 6 bases of the junction left unmatched. Germline V CDR1 and CDR2: SGHVS, FQNEAQ. This CDR3 region has 15 residues. CDR3 DNA sequence: TGTGCCAGCAGCTCCACAGGGGCTTTCACCGGGGAGCTGTTTTTT. This gives the protein CASSSTGAFTGELFF.

The chain uses TRBV30 and TRBJ2-7, with a tentative D call TRBD1 (6 bases). Germline CDR1 is GTSNPN and CDR2 is SVGIG (reference sequence). The CDR3 sequence is 12 residues long. Trimming took 2 bases from V and 3 from J, leaving 8 bases between them. The chain's CDR3 is CAWSPQGYEQYF. The CDR3 region has the DNA TGTGCCTGGAGTCCACAGGGCTACGAGCAGTACTTC.

This clonotype was recorded many times. The chain couples TRBV18 to TRBJ1-4, with D uncertain. V dropped 2 bases and J dropped 7 bases, with 14 bases sitting between them. Germline V gene data show CDR1 as KGHSH and CDR2 as LQKENI. The CDR3 length is 15 residues. This CDR3 is CASSPSKDLVEKLFF. CDR3 bases: TGTGCCAGCTCACCATCGAAAGACCTGGTTGAAAAACTGTTTTTT. Filled out from reference TRBV18 and TRBJ1-4, the complete variable domain reads NAGVMQNPRHLVRRRGQEARLRCSPMKGHSHVYWYRQLPEEGLKFMVYLQKENIIDESGMPKERFSAEFPKEGPSILRIQQVVRGDSAAYFCASSPSKDLVEKLFFGSGTQLSVL.

This clonotype was recorded many times. The CDR3 sequence is CASSSRDRANTGELFF. CDR3 nucleotide sequence: TGTGCCAGCAGCTCCCGGGACAGGGCGAACACCGGGGAGCTGTTTTTT. V and J are TRBV7-8 and TRBJ2-2; 9 bases fit TRBD1. Germline loops: CDR1 SGHVS, CDR2 FQNEAQ. V shed 4 bases and J 0 bases; nucleotides not matched to a gene: 3. The CDR3 has 16 residues.

V usage is TRBV7-2 and J usage is TRBJ2-2; 7 bases align to TRBD2. J lost 8 bases, V lost 1 base, and 13 bases had no gene match. The CDR3 is made up of 17 amino acids. Per germline, CDR1 SGHTA and CDR2 FQGNSA. The CDR3 DNA reads TGTGCCAGCAGCTTAGTTGGTTCTAGCGGCCTCACGGGGGAGCTGTTTTTT. The encoded protein is CASSLVGSSGLTGELFF. Full variable domain (rest looked up from reference TRBV7-2 and TRBJ2-2): GAGVSQSPSNKVTEKGKDVELRCDPISGHTALYWYRQSLGQGLEFLIYFQGNSAPDKSGLPSDRFSAERTGGSVSTLTIQRTQQEDSAVYLCASSLVGSSGLTGELFFGEGSRLTVL.

This sequence joins TRBV5-1 and TRBJ2-4; D is ambiguous. Between the trimmed V and J ends, which lost 0 bases and 5 bases, there was a span of 6 bases. There are 13 residues in the CDR3. Germline V gene sequence: CDR1 SGHRS, CDR2 YFSETQ. In DNA, the CDR3 is TGCGCCAGCAGCTTGGGCGGAGAAAACATTCAGTACTTC. Amino acids: CASSLGGENIQYF.

This clonotype was found many times. V and J are TRBV7-8 and TRBJ1-2; TRBD1 is a possible D gene (5 bases). In germline, CDR1 is SGHVS, CDR2 FQNEAQ. The CDR3 contains 14 residues. The V end was cut by 5 bases, the J end by 6 bases, with 16 bases between. CDR3 region: CASSTGGEVDGYTF. CDR3 in DNA: TGTGCCAGCAGCACCGGGGGGGAAGTTGATGGCTACACCTTC.

This clonotype was detected a few times. Germline is not matched at one junction end, which may reflect a read error. J is TRBJ2-5 and V is TRBV27, with 7 nucleotides matching TRBD2. In germline, CDR1 is MNHEY, CDR2 SMNVEV (reference sequence). This CDR3 region has 14 residues. CDR3 coding DNA: TGTGCCAGCGCGAATAGGGAGGGAGGAGAGGCCCAGTACTTC. It is translated as CASANREGGEAQYF.

This clonotype was detected ten times or more. The chain combines TRBV12-3 or TRBV12-4 with TRBJ2-7; D is perhaps TRBD2 (6 bases). This CDR3 is built from 14 residues. Trimming stripped 6 bases from V and 6 bases from J, with 18 bases between. The chain's CDR3 is CASRPGGPSGEQYF. The DNA for the CDR3 is TGTGCCAGCAGGCCCGGGGGTCCGAGCGGCGAGCAGTACTTC.

This chain joins TRBV5-1 and TRBJ2-5, with TRBD1 identical over 7 bases. Germline V CDR1 and CDR2: SGHRS, YFSETQ. Unmatched junction bases numbered 11, after V lost 5 bases and J lost 7 bases. The CDR3 is 14 amino acids. The CDR3 loop reads CASSLGGADGTQYF. In nucleotides, the CDR3 is TGCGCCAGCAGTTTAGGGGGCGCCGATGGGACCCAGTACTTC.

This clonotype was seen at least ten times. This chain joins TRBV30 and TRBJ2-4; either TRBD1 or TRBD2 may supply D (6 bases each). This CDR3 has 16 amino acids. Trimming removed 0 bases at V and 0 bases at J, with 12 bases between. Per the germline V gene, CDR1 is GTSNPN and CDR2 is SVGIG (reference sequence). CDR3 sequence reads: CAWSVFGGLAKNIQYF. CDR3 sequence (DNA): TGTGCCTGGAGTGTGTTCGGGGGCTTAGCCAAAAACATTCAGTACTTC.

This clonotype was observed a handful of times. The J gene is TRBJ2-3, the V gene TRBV19; TRBD1 matches 11 bases. Germline V gene data show CDR1 as LNHDA and CDR2 as SQIVND (reference sequence). The CDR3 totals 17 residues. V trimming: 3 bases; J trimming: 0 bases; junction bases outside the gene matches: 5. The CDR3 nucleotides read TGTGCCAGTAGTATGGTGGGACAGGGGGTAAGCACAGATACGCAGTATTTT. Amino acid sequence: CASSMVGQGVSTDTQYF.

This clonotype was recorded at least ten times. The chain employs TRBV9 and TRBJ2-3; the D is unclear. This CDR3 has 17 residues. Trimming stripped 1 base from V and 2 bases from J, with 17 bases between. CDR1 SGDLS and CDR2 YYNGEE come from the germline V gene. The CDR3 sequence is CASSVLDGTAITDTQYF. DNA of the CDR3: TGTGCCAGCAGCGTATTGGACGGAACCGCGATCACAGATACGCAGTATTTT.

This clonotype was picked up many times. This sequence joins TRBV20-1 and TRBJ1-5, with D unresolved. Trimming pared 4 bases from V and 6 bases from J, leaving 16 bases between. The V gene's germline CDR1 is DFQATT and CDR2 SNEGSKA (reference sequence). The CDR3 has 14 residues. The CDR3 spells CSAKPPGPGQPQHF. The CDR3 region has the DNA TGCAGTGCTAAACCCCCCGGGCCGGGTCAGCCCCAGCATTTT.

This chain connects TRBV20-1 to TRBJ2-7, with TRBD2 identical over 11 bases. The V gene end was trimmed by 6 bases and the J gene end by 3 bases; junction bases not matched to a gene: 7. The CDR3 sequence is 14 residues long. The germline CDR1 and CDR2 sequences are DFQATT and SNEGSKA (reference sequence). CDR3 sequence (DNA): TGCAGTGCAGCCGGGACTAGCGGCCTCTACGAGCAGTACTTC. It translates to CSAAGTSGLYEQYF.

Ten or more counts support this clonotype. This rearrangement joins TRBV12-3 or TRBV12-4 to TRBJ2-7, with a weak D call TRBD1 (5 bases). Trimming stripped 6 bases from V and 4 bases from J, with 10 bases between. The length of the CDR3 is 12 residues. The chain's CDR3 is CASSPQAYEQYF. Here the CDR3 DNA reads TGTGCCAGCAGCCCACAGGCTTACGAGCAGTACTTC.